This T cell receptor (beta chain) was retrieved from a study of T cells in localized non-small cell lung cancer. This clone was picked up one time. TCRdb keeps only in-frame clones here, not all; method: immunoSEQ multiplex PCR. The table includes 950 to 1,500 clones, around 24% detected once. This clonotype was sampled from a male donor at least 60 years old with stage II lung adenocarcinoma. The sample consisted of normal lung tissue next to the tumor, taken before any cancer treatment.

The DNA of the CDR3 is TGTGCCTGGACGCGGGGCTTCAGCTCCTACAATGAGCAGTTCTTC. Its translation is CAWTRGFSSYNEQFF. The J gene is TRBJ2-1, the V gene TRBV30, with a weak D call TRBD2 (6 bases). The length of the CDR3 is 15 residues. Trimming pared 4 bases from V and 0 bases from J, leaving 13 bases between. Germline CDR1 and CDR2: GTSNPN and SVGIG (reference sequence).